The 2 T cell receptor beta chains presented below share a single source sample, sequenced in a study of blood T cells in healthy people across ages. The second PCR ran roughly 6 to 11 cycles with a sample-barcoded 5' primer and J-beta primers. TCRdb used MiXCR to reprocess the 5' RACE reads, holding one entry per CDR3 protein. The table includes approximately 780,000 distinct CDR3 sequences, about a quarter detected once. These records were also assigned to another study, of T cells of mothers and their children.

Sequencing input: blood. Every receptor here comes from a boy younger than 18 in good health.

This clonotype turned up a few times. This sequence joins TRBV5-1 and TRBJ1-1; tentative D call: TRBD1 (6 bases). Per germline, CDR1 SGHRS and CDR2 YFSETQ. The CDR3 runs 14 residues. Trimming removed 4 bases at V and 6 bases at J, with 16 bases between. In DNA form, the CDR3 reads TGCGCCAGCAGCGTACGACAGGCGAAGGCTGAAGCTTTCTTT. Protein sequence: CASSVRQAKAEAFF.

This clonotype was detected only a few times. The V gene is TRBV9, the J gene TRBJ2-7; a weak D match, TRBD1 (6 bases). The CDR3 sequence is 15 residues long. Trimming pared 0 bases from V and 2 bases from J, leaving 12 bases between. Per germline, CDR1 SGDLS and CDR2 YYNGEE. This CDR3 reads CASSVATGTTYEQYF. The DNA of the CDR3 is TGTGCCAGCAGCGTAGCGACCGGGACAACCTACGAGCAGTACTTC.